This T cell receptor beta chain emerged from a study of regulatory T cells in long-lasting Graves disease. About the study: Duration of antithyroid drug therapy among newly diagnosed Graves' patients was under 3 months.

As for time point: newly diagnosed GD, antithyroid drugs for less than 3 months. The TCR library was made from RNA that had been extracted from PBMCs in TRIzol. Diagnosis followed American Thyroid Association guidelines for Graves' disease. The collection involved drawing 8 to 9 milliliters of peripheral blood into EDTA tubes. This clonotype has just a few counts. Arm-PCR with iRepertoire HTBI primers amplified the CDR3 regions for these TCR beta libraries. TCRdb redid the calling of the multiplex PCR reads with MiXCR, one entry per CDR3 protein. The sample records 300,000 to 400,000 distinct CDR3 sequences, roughly 16% being singletons. This receptor was obtained from a female donor with Graves disease. Source: peripheral blood mononuclear cells (PBMCs), taken at new diagnosis, from a patient treated with antithyroid drugs.

The CDR3 region has the DNA TGTGCCACAGCTAGAACAGAGAACTATGGCTACACCTTC. It translates to CATARTENYGYTF. V is TRBV6-2 or TRBV6-3 and J is TRBJ1-2; D not resolved. Germline lookup yields CDR1 MNHEY and CDR2 SVGEGT. The CDR3 has 13 amino acids. V lost 10 bases and J lost 2, with 14 bases in between.